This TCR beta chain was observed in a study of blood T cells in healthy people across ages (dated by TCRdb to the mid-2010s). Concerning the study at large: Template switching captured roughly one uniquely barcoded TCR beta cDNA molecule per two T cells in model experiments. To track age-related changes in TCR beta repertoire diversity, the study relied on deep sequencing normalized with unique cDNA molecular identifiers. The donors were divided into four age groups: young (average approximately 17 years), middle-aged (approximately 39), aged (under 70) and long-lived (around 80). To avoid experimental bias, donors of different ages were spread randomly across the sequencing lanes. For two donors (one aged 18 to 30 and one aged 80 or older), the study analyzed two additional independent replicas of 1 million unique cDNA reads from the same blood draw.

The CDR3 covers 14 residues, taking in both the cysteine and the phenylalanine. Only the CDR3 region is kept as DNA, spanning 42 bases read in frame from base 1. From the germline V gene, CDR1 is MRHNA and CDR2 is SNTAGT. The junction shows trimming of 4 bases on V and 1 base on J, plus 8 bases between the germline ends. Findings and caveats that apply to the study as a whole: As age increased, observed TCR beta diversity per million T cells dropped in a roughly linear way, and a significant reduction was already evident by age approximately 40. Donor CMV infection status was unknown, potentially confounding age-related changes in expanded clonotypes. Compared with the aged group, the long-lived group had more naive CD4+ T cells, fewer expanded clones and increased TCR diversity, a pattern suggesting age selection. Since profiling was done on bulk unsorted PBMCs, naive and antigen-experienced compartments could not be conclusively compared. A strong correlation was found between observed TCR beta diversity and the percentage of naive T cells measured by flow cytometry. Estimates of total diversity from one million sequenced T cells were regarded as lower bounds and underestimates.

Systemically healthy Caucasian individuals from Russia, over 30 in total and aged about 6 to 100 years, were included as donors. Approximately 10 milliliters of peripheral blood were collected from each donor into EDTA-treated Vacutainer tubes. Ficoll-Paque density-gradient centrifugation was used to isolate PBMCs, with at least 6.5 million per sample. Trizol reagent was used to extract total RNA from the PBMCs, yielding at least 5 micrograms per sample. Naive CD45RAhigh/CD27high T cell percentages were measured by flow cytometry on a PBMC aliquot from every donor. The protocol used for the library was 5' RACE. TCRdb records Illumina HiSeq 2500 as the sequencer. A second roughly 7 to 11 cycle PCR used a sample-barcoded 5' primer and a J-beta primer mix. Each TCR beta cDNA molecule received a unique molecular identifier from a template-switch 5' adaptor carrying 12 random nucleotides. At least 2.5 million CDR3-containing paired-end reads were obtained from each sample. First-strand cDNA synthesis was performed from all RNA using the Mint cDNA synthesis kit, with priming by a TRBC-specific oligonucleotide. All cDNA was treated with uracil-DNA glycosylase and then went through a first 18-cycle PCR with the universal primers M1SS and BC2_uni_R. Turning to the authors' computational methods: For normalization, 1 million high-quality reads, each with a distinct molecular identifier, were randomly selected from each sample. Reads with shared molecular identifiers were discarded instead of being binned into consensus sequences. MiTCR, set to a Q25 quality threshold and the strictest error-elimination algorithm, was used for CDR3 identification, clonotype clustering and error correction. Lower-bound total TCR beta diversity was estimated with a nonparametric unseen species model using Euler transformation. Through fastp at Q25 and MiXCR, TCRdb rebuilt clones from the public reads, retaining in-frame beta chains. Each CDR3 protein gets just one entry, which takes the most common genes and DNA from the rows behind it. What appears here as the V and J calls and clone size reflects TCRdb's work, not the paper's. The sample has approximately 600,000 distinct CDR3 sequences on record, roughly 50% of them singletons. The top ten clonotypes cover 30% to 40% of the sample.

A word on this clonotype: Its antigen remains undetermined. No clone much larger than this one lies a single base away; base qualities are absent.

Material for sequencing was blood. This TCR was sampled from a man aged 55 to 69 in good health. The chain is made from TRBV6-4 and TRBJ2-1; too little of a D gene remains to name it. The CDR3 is CASSATNSYNEQFF. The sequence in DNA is TGTGCCAGCAGTGCCACCAATTCCTACAATGAGCAGTTCTTC.